The text below deals with one T cell receptor beta chain. Its cognate antigen is unknown. One end of the junction is discordant with germline, which a read error may explain. This specimen belongs to a study of molecular identifiers for immune sequencing clone quantification. In germline, CDR1 is SGHTA, CDR2 FQGNSA. CDR3 length: 15 residues. General study points: Clones above 20 RNA copies held over 99% of effector molecules, under 1% in naive cells. Spiked Jurkat TCR RNA from one cell was reportedly detectable among over 800,000 naive cells.

Naive CD8 T cells were sorted as CD8+CD4-CCR7+CD45RA+. TCR libraries were built in bulk with a published protocol and specific TCR primers. One entry per CDR3 protein results from TCRdb running MiXCR on the PCR reads. The data show around 460,000 distinct CDR3 sequences, roughly 25% seen once. The sequenced sample consisted of naive CD8+ T cells from blood, with Jurkat cell RNA spiked in. Noted subset: FACS-sorted CD8+CD4-CCR7+CD45RA+ naive T cells. The origin of this receptor is a human donor in good health. Some libraries in this study had Jurkat cell RNA spiked in. This chain connects TRBV7-2 to TRBJ2-3; no clear D. The CDR3: CASRLGPARPAPPSF. The CDR3 DNA sequence: TGTGCCAGCCGCCTCGGGCCCGCTCGCCCCGCTCCGCCGTCTTTT.